This TCR beta chain was documented in a study of CD8 T cells in Susac syndrome. Study-wide points: Across the total CD8+ repertoires, sixteen Susac-specific public clones were found. The CD8+ TEMRA repertoires yielded a few such clones. Susac syndrome CD8+ repertoires were clonally expanded, most strongly in CD8+ TEMRA cells.

Trimming shortened V by 2 bases and J by 7 bases, and 26 bases separated the two germline ends. Germline CDR1 reads SGHVS; CDR2 reads FNYEAQ. The CDR3 consists of 18 residues. When the RNA was reverse transcribed, random hexamers were used with an input of roughly 0.5 to 1 ug. TCR beta CDR3 was amplified by immunoSEQ multiplex PCR. This amplification extended across 54 Vbeta and 13 Jbeta segments. TCRdb analysed the immunoSEQ multiplex PCR reads with MiXCR anew, one entry per CDR3 protein. The table records around 53,000 distinct CDR3 sequences, roughly 94% of them present only once. To note about this clonotype: Its target is not known.

Sequencing of TCR beta was carried out in blood CD8+ and CD4+ T cells. The chain couples TRBV7-6 to TRBJ2-5; D possibly corresponds to TRBD1 (6 bases). The sequenced sample consisted of CD8+ T cells from PBMCs. The clonotype comes from a human donor with Susac syndrome. The CDR3 nucleotides read TGTGCCAGCAGCTTAAACCGCTTAATGGACAGTGCCCTATGGACCCAGTACTTC. This encodes CASSLNRLMDSALWTQYF.